These T cell receptor beta chains were read from a single sample in a study of a mutant IDH1 vaccine in newly diagnosed glioma. Sequencing used immunoSEQ multiplex PCR; TCRdb keeps in-frame clones, though not all of them. This sample has tens of thousands of clones; approximately 80% occur once, and the top ten carry about 5.2%. The material sequenced was PBMCs, taken from a glioma patient treated with radiotherapy, temozolomide or both. The source is a man aged 40-50 years with glioma. Some clones in this sample may be carry-over from other donors' samples. CDR3s include the opening cysteine and the closing phenylalanine or tryptophan. The D gene is left open where the match is weak. Clone size is given for some rows only: seen once, a few or many times, or a class if the clone is expanded.

j_call v_call d_call clone_size cdr3_aa cdr3_nt
TRBJ1-2 TRBV4-1 NA NA CASSQGEARYPYGYTF TGCGCCAGCAGCCAAGGGGAGGCCAGATATCCTTATGGCTACACCTTC
TRBJ1-2 TRBV23-1 NA NA CASSQLPTDVTYGYTF TGCGCCAGCAGTCAACTCCCCACTGATGTCACCTATGGCTACACCTTC
TRBJ1-2 TRBV30 TRBD1 few CAWSRDRGGNGYTF TGTGCCTGGAGTCGAGACAGGGGAGGCAATGGCTACACCTTC
TRBJ1-2 TRBV6-5 NA few CASSYLGHTSYGYTF TGTGCCAGCAGTTACTTGGGACATACTAGCTATGGCTACACCTTC
TRBJ2-7 TRBV6-5 NA once CASSYSDSLYEQYF TGTGCCAGCAGTTACTCGGACAGTCTCTACGAGCAGTACTTC
TRBJ1-2 TRBV30 NA NA CAWSRSASNYGYTF TGTGCCTGGAGTAGATCAGCCTCAAACTATGGCTACACCTTC
TRBJ1-1 TRBV6-5 NA NA CASSYYENTEAFF TGTGCCAGCAGTTACTACGAAAACACTGAAGCTTTCTTT
TRBJ2-7 TRBV27 TRBD1 NA CASSHRGDYEQYF TGTGCCAGCAGTCACAGGGGAGACTACGAGCAGTACTTC
TRBJ1-1 TRBV5-8 NA NA CASSFLRTEAFF TGTGCCAGCAGCTTTCTGCGGACTGAAGCTTTCTTT
TRBJ1-5 TRBV12-5 NA NA CASGLGPDLLQPQHF TGTGCTAGTGGTTTGGGACCAGATCTTCTTCAGCCCCAGCATTTT
TRBJ1-1 TRBV6-1 NA once CASSDGRGGAFF TGTGCCAGCAGTGATGGGAGGGGAGGAGCTTTCTTT
TRBJ1-5 TRBV6-6 NA NA CASSWLGGSSPTPQHF TGTGCCAGCAGTTGGCTGGGCGGGTCGTCCCCTACGCCCCAGCATTTT
TRBJ1-1 TRBV7-8 NA NA CASSLGRYTEAFF TGTGCCAGCAGCTTAGGCCGGTATACTGAAGCTTTCTTT
TRBJ1-6 TRBV6-5 NA NA CASSYSWVGNSPLHF TGTGCCAGCAGTTACTCGTGGGTAGGGAATTCACCCCTCCACTTT
TRBJ2-7 TRBV6-5 NA NA CASSYSSSVGSDEQYF TGTGCCAGCAGTTACTCGAGTTCCGTGGGTAGCGACGAGCAGTACTTC
TRBJ1-1 TRBV2 NA NA CASSNVRSTEAFF TGTGCCAGCAGTAACGTTCGGAGCACTGAAGCTTTCTTT
TRBJ2-1 TRBV2 NA NA CASSEGLGLAAENEQFF TGTGCCAGCAGTGAGGGTCTTGGATTAGCGGCTGAAAATGAGCAGTTCTTC
TRBJ1-1 TRBV9 NA once CASSVDTYTEAFF TGTGCCAGCAGCGTAGATACCTACACTGAAGCTTTCTTT
TRBJ1-2 TRBV5-8 NA NA CASRRSLGFNYGYTF TGTGCCAGCAGAAGATCGTTAGGCTTCAACTATGGCTACACCTTC
TRBJ1-6 TRBV14 NA NA CASSQVEVGSPLHF TGTGCCAGCAGCCAAGTTGAGGTCGGCTCACCCCTCCACTTT
TRBJ2-7 TRBV10-1 NA NA CASSETGTGTYEQYF TGCGCCAGCAGTGAGACAGGGACTGGAACTTACGAGCAGTACTTC
TRBJ1-1 TRBV7-9 NA NA CASSFGQMNTEAFF TGTGCCAGCAGCTTCGGTCAGATGAACACTGAAGCTTTCTTT
TRBJ2-1 TRBV5-1 TRBD2 NA CASSYGLADYNEQFF TGCGCCAGCAGCTATGGACTAGCGGACTACAATGAGCAGTTCTTC
TRBJ2-4 TRBV6-5 NA NA CASSYSLGAINIQYF TGTGCCAGCAGTTACTCACTGGGGGCGATTAACATTCAGTACTTC
TRBJ1-6 TRBV10-3 NA NA CAISGDATGTPLHF TGTGCCATCAGTGGTGATGCGACCGGCACACCCCTCCACTTT
TRBJ1-1 TRBV6-5 TRBD1 NA CASRIQGGNTEAFF TGTGCCAGCAGAATACAGGGGGGGAACACTGAAGCTTTCTTT
TRBJ2-4 TRBV4-2 NA NA CASSQDQADPSQYF TGTGCCAGCAGCCAAGATCAGGCCGACCCGAGTCAGTACTTC
TRBJ2-3 TRBV6-5 NA NA CASSLQGATDTQYF TGTGCCAGCAGTTTGCAGGGTGCCACAGATACGCAGTATTTT
TRBJ1-1 TRBV6-6 NA NA CASRHDGGGTEAFF TGTGCCAGCAGGCATGATGGGGGAGGCACTGAAGCTTTCTTT
TRBJ2-7 TRBV6-5 NA NA CASSYSTGQPYEQYF TGTGCCAGCAGTTACTCTACAGGTCAACCCTACGAGCAGTACTTC
TRBJ2-7 TRBV12-5 NA NA CASGLQRHPYEQYF TGTGCTAGTGGTCTACAGAGGCATCCCTACGAGCAGTACTTC